A single sample gave rise to the 9 T cell receptor beta chains below, sequenced in a study of blood T cells in healthy people across ages. A second PCR, run for about 6 to 11 cycles, used a sample-barcoded 5' primer plus a J-beta primer mix. TCRdb fed the 5' RACE reads into MiXCR, producing one record per CDR3 protein. The table lists some 790,000 distinct CDR3 sequences, around 30% of them singletons. Input material: blood. The receptors derive from a woman older than 75 in good health.

This clonotype was detected ten times or more. V usage is TRBV25-1 and J usage is TRBJ1-1, with a possible D match to TRBD1 (5 bases). The germline CDR1 and CDR2 sequences are MGHDK and SYGVNS. CDR3 size: 16 residues. The ends were cut back, 1 base at V and 1 base at J, with 13 bases in the middle. In DNA, the CDR3 is TGTGCCAGCAGTGAATCCAGACAGTGGGGGAACACTGAAGCTTTCTTT. It codes for CASSESRQWGNTEAFF.

This clonotype has just a few counts. A much larger clonotype is one base distant, so this may be a read error. V usage is TRBV3-1 and J usage is TRBJ2-1, with a tentative D call TRBD2 (5 bases). Trimming stripped 4 bases from V and 2 bases from J, with 15 bases between. This CDR3 has 16 amino acids. CDR1 and CDR2 (germline): LGHDT, YNNKEL (reference sequence). This chain's CDR3 is CASSRGLAGPYNEQFF. CDR3 nucleotide sequence: TGTGCCAGCAGCCGAGGACTTGCCGGCCCCTACAATGAGCAGTTCTTC.

This clonotype was recorded at least ten times. The CDR3 spells CASSPNPPTGSYGYTF. The CDR3 bases are TGCGCCAGCAGCCCGAATCCCCCAACAGGGAGCTATGGCTACACCTTC. The rearrangement uses TRBV5-1 and TRBJ1-2; D might be TRBD1 (6 bases). The CDR3 length is 16 residues. The germline V gene has CDR1 SGHRS and CDR2 YFSETQ. Between the trimmed V and J ends, which lost 4 bases and 4 bases, there was a span of 20 bases.

Concerning this clonotype: A read error may be the cause here, since a much bigger clone is one base away. The genes are TRBV28 and TRBJ1-5, with D unclear. The germline V gene has CDR1 MDHEN and CDR2 SYDVKM. V was clipped by 5 bases and J by 0 bases, with 17 bases between them. The CDR3 totals 17 residues. The CDR3 loop is CASSPREARNSNQPQHF. DNA of the CDR3: TGTGCCAGCAGTCCCCGTGAGGCTCGAAATAGCAATCAGCCCCAGCATTTT.

This chain uses TRBV6-5 with TRBJ1-1; no clear D gene. This CDR3 spans 14 amino acids. V was pared by 2 bases and J by 2 bases, with 9 bases between. CDR1 is MNHEY and CDR2 is SVGAGI in the germline V gene. CDR3 DNA: TGTGCCAGCAGTTACCTTCAGGCCAACACTGAAGCTTTCTTT. It is translated as CASSYLQANTEAFF.

This clonotype was detected many times. The V call is TRBV6-2 or TRBV6-3, the J call TRBJ1-5, with TRBD1 matching over 7 bases. J gave up 5 bases and V 5 bases, and 12 bases lay outside the gene matches. Germline CDR1 MNHEY, CDR2 SVGEGT. CDR3 length: 16 amino acids. The CDR3 bases are TGTGCCAGCAGTCCAAGACAGGGATCCCCTCATCAGCCCCAGCATTTT. Amino acid sequence: CASSPRQGSPHQPQHF.

This clonotype was counted at least ten times. This chain connects TRBV10-3 to TRBJ2-1; D not certain. With 3 bases removed from V and 8 bases from J, the gap between germline ends came to 11 bases. Germline V lookup: CDR1 ENHRY, CDR2 SYGVKD. The CDR3 spans 13 residues. The CDR3 sequence is CAISDSRSYEQFF. The DNA of the CDR3 is TGTGCCATCAGTGATTCCCGTAGCTATGAGCAGTTCTTC.

With respect to this clonotype: This sequence may be a read error, since a much larger clone differs from it by one base. The chain combines TRBV28 with TRBJ1-2; D is unresolved. Germline V CDR1 and CDR2: MDHEN, SYDVKM. Between the trimmed V and J ends, which lost 3 bases and 4 bases, there was a span of 12 bases. The CDR3 runs 14 residues. The CDR3 sequence is CASSFARPPYGYTF. The CDR3 DNA is TGTGCCAGCAGTTTCGCGCGTCCACCCTATGGCTACACCTTC.

This clonotype was detected many times. The V gene is TRBV6-2 or TRBV6-3, the J gene TRBJ2-7, with 10 bases identical to TRBD2. The junction had 5 bases not matched to a gene; V was cut back by 5 bases and J by 10 bases. This CDR3 region has 12 residues. Germline CDR1 MNHEY, CDR2 SVGEGT. Here the CDR3 DNA reads TGTGCCAGCAGTCCAGGACTAGCGGACCAGTACTTC. Encoded protein: CASSPGLADQYF.